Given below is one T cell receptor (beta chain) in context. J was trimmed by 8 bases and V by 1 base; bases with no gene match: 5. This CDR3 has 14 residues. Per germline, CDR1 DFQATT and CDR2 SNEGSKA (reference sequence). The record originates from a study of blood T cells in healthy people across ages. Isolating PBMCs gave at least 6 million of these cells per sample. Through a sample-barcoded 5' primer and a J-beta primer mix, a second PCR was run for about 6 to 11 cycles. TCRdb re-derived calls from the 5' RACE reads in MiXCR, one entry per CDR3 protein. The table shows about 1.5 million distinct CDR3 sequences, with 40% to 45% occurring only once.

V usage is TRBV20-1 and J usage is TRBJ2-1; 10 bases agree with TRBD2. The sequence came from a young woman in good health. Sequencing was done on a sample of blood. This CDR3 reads CSARGLAGAHEQFF. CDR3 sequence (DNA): TGCAGTGCTAGAGGGCTAGCGGGGGCACATGAGCAGTTCTTC.